This entry lists 16 T cell receptor beta chains sequenced from one sample in a study of technical replicates of blood from several donors. Only in-frame clones appear in the TCRdb table, and some are missing; sequencing was by immunoSEQ multiplex PCR. The data contain tens of thousands of clones, roughly 90% of them singletons. Sequenced sample: PBMCs. The receptor source for this set is a human donor in good health. Some clones in this sample may be carry-over from other donors' samples.

This chain links TRBV15 with TRBJ1-4; D ambiguous. The CDR3 totals 13 residues. The ends were cut back, 0 bases at V and 4 bases at J, with 3 bases in the middle. Germline V lookup: CDR1 LNHNV, CDR2 YYDKDF (reference sequence). CDR3 region: CATSRDHNEKLFF. In nucleotides, the CDR3 is TGTGCCACCAGCAGAGATCATAATGAAAAACTGTTTTTT. Based on the CDR3 plus reference TRBV15 and TRBJ1-4, the full variable domain is DAMVIQNPRYQVTQFGKPVTLSCSQTLNHNVMYWYQQKSSQAPKLLFHYYDKDFNNEADTPDNFQSRRPNTSFCFLDIRSPGLGDTAMYLCATSRDHNEKLFFGSGTQLSVL.

This chain links TRBV4-2 with TRBJ1-1; D call uncertain. Trimming left V 1 base short and J 0 bases short, with 6 bases between. Per the germline V gene, CDR1 is LGHNA and CDR2 is YNFKEQ. This CDR3 is built from 14 residues. The CDR3 here is CASSQGHMNTEAFF. CDR3 bases: TGTGCCAGCAGCCAAGGGCACATGAACACTGAAGCTTTCTTT.

V gene TRBV7-9 combines with J gene TRBJ2-3; 12 bases line up with TRBD2. Trimming at V came to 5 bases and at J to 2 bases, leaving 8 bases not matched to a gene. CDR3 size: 17 residues. The V gene's germline CDR1 is SEHNR and CDR2 FQNEAQ (reference sequence). DNA of the CDR3: TGTGCCAGCAGCCGTAACCTAGCGGGAGGGTCCACAGATACGCAGTATTTT. Translating it yields CASSRNLAGGSTDTQYF.

This clone showed up just once. The V call is TRBV21-1, the J call TRBJ1-4; TRBD1, the table's D call, lacks a check against the DNA. TRBV21-1 is an annotated pseudogene. CDR3 length: 15 residues. CDR3 DNA sequence: TGTGCCAGCAGTCAAAAGGCGCAGGGTGACGAAAAACTGTTTTTT. This codes for CASSQKAQGDEKLFF.

This rearrangement joins TRBV16 to TRBJ2-3; D is undetermined. Germline V lookup: CDR1 KGHSY, CDR2 FQNENV. This CDR3 is 13 amino acids long. Trimming left V 4 bases short and J 1 base short, with 6 bases between. The CDR3 DNA is TGTGCCAGCAGCCGCTCGGGCACAGATACGCAGTATTTT. Translation gives CASSRSGTDTQYF. Full variable domain (missing parts from reference TRBV16 and TRBJ2-3): GEEVAQTPKHLVRGEGQKAKLYCAPIKGHSYVFWYQQVLKNEFKFLISFQNENVFDETGMPKERFSAKCLPNSPCSLEIQATKLEDSAVYFCASSRSGTDTQYFGPGTRLTVL.

This clone is termed medium-sized. This chain uses TRBV25-1 with TRBJ2-2; TRBD1 might be the D (6 bases). Trimming took 11 bases from V and 0 from J, leaving 13 bases between them. Germline V gene data show CDR1 as MGHDK and CDR2 as SYGVNS. The CDR3 is 14 amino acids. The CDR3 is CASTDRSNTGELFF. Written as DNA, the CDR3 is TGTGCCTCCACCGACAGGTCGAACACCGGGGAGCTGTTTTTT.

This sequence joins TRBV7-2 and TRBJ2-7; possible D gene TRBD2, 5 bases. CDR1 is SGHTA, CDR2 FQGNSA, per germline. The CDR3 is 14 amino acids. Trimming removed 5 bases from V and 2 bases from J, with 13 bases in between. CDR3 in DNA: TGTGCCAGCAGCCCGTTCGGAGGAGCCTACGAGCAGTACTTC. As protein: CASSPFGGAYEQYF.

V is TRBV18 and J is TRBJ2-7; 14 positions match TRBD2. Germline CDR1 is KGHSH and CDR2 is LQKENI. Trimming at V came to 3 bases and at J to 6 bases, leaving 10 bases not matched to a gene. This CDR3 has 17 amino acids. The CDR3 DNA reads TGTGCCAGCTCACCGGGGACTAGCGGGAGAGGGTCTGTCGAGCAGTACTTC. Its protein product is CASSPGTSGRGSVEQYF. Supplemented by reference TRBV18 and TRBJ2-7, the full variable domain reads NAGVMQNPRHLVRRRGQEARLRCSPMKGHSHVYWYRQLPEEGLKFMVYLQKENIIDESGMPKERFSAEFPKEGPSILRIQQVVRGDSAAYFCASSPGTSGRGSVEQYFGPGTRLTVT.

This sequence joins TRBV18 and TRBJ2-5; possible D gene TRBD1, 5 bases. CDR1 is KGHSH, CDR2 LQKENI, per germline. V lost 3 bases and J lost 3, with 11 bases in between. This CDR3 has 14 amino acids. The CDR3 spells CASSPPGSEETQYF. The CDR3 nucleotides read TGTGCCAGCTCACCCCCAGGGTCAGAAGAGACCCAGTACTTC.

J is TRBJ2-7 and V is TRBV11-2; D is undetermined. The V and J ends lost 2 bases and 5 bases respectively, with 10 bases between them. Germline V lookup: CDR1 SGHAT, CDR2 FQNNGV. The length of the CDR3 is 13 residues. The CDR3 nucleotides read TGTGCCAGCAGCTTATTGGGCCCGGACGAGCAGTACTTC. It codes for CASSLLGPDEQYF.

The chain recombines TRBV5-1 with TRBJ2-7; TRBD1 agrees at 9 bases. Trimming took 4 bases from V and 1 from J; bases not matched to a gene: 9. This CDR3 is built from 16 residues. Germline V lookup: CDR1 SGHRS, CDR2 YFSETQ. Here the CDR3 reads CASSGSVGQGSYEQYF. In DNA form, the CDR3 reads TGCGCCAGCAGCGGCTCAGTCGGACAGGGGTCCTACGAGCAGTACTTC.

V usage is TRBV6-6 and J usage is TRBJ1-1, with TRBD1 as a possible D gene (6 bases). The CDR3 contains 13 residues. Germline V CDR1 and CDR2: MNHNY, SVGAGI (reference sequence). V was clipped by 6 bases and J by 1 base, with 9 bases between them. CDR3 sequence (DNA): TGTGCCAGCAGGCCACAGGGGAACACTGAAGCTTTCTTT. This encodes CASRPQGNTEAFF.

The chain couples TRBV14 to TRBJ1-4, with D possibly TRBD1 on 5 matching bases. Germline V gives CDR1 SGHDN, CDR2 FVKESK. The length of the CDR3 is 15 residues. Between the trimmed V and J ends, which lost 0 bases and 7 bases, there was a span of 12 bases. The CDR3 DNA reads TGTGCCAGCAGCCAAGATGCAGGGCCTGGTGAAAAACTGTTTTTT. Its protein is CASSQDAGPGEKLFF.

In DNA form, the CDR3 reads TGTGCCAGCAGCGTAAGGGGGTGGGGCTACACCTTC. Translated, it gives CASSVRGWGYTF. The rearrangement joins TRBV28 to TRBJ1-2, with D perhaps TRBD1 (6 bases). Deletions cut 6 bases from V and 8 bases from J, with 13 bases between. The CDR3 has 12 residues. Germline lookup yields CDR1 MDHEN and CDR2 SYDVKM.

The V gene is TRBV28, the J gene TRBJ1-5; TRBD1 matches 8 bases. This CDR3 has 13 amino acids. The germline V gene has CDR1 MDHEN and CDR2 SYDVKM. V lost 6 bases and J lost 4; bases outside the gene matches: 2. The CDR3 loop reads CASSWDRNQPQHF. The CDR3 coding sequence is TGTGCCAGCAGCTGGGACAGGAATCAGCCCCAGCATTTT.

This clone has a handful of counts. The chain recombines TRBV6-6 with TRBJ1-2, with a tentative D call TRBD1 (5 bases). There are 12 residues in the CDR3. From germline, CDR1 is MNHNY and CDR2 SVGAGI (reference sequence). Between the trimmed V and J ends, which lost 4 bases and 8 bases, there was a span of 11 bases. CDR3 residues: CASSSGGEGYTF. CDR3 DNA: TGTGCCAGCAGTTCGGGAGGGGAGGGCTACACCTTC.